A selection of T cell receptor beta chains follows, all from one sample in a study of T cell clusters in autoimmune cytopenias. No DNA is given; TCRdb re-called the multiplex PCR reads and lists each CDR3 protein once. Here the sample table reports some 7,000 distinct CDR3 sequences. Sequences were obtained from peripheral blood. The receptor source for this set is a human donor with an autoimmune cytopenia or autoimmune hepatitis (not recorded which). Both conserved end residues are part of each CDR3. Clone size is stated in some rows and not others, as once, few, many or a class when expanded.

13	TRBV7-9	medium-sized	TRBJ1-1	CASSPRQDTEAFF
15	TRBV20-1	NA	TRBJ2-7	CSARVGTSESYEQYF
15	TRBV7-8	NA	TRBJ1-1	CASSLDPGTNTEAFF
16	TRBV14	NA	TRBJ1-6	CASSQVLGVFNSPLHF
13	TRBV2	NA	TRBJ1-2	CASSEAGGGGYTF
13	TRBV5-6	medium-sized	TRBJ2-7	CASSSPGAGEQYF
18	TRBV19	NA	TRBJ1-5	CASSITPSTGWRNQPQHF
13	TRBV2	NA	TRBJ2-1	CASSTSGGNEQFF
16	TRBV6-1	NA	TRBJ1-1	CASSEAHYKGVAEAFF
13	TRBV29-1	NA	TRBJ1-2	CSVKTGTGAGYTF
15	TRBV7-2	medium-sized	TRBJ2-3	CASSPIGTATDTQYF
17	TRBV4-1	NA	TRBJ1-2	CASSPHRGGLANYGYTF
15	TRBV6-5	medium-sized	TRBJ2-7	CASRLGLAGPYEQYF
14	TRBV7-9	medium-sized	TRBJ1-1	CASSFGGMNTEAFF
13	TRBV20-1	medium-sized	TRBJ2-7	CSASGTGAGEQYF
17	TRBV11-2	NA	TRBJ2-2	CASSWGQGTANTGELFF
14	TRBV6-5	medium-sized	TRBJ1-5	CASSYGQGVQPQHF
15	TRBV10-3	NA	TRBJ2-3	CAISEVSSGTDTQYF
16	TRBV6-1	NA	TRBJ1-5	CASSEFWTGNNQPQHF
13	TRBV20-1	medium-sized	TRBJ1-4	CSATRGGNEKLFF
17	TRBV5-4	NA	TRBJ2-3	CASSSTKTSLVTDTQYF
15	TRBV19	NA	TRBJ2-4	CASSSSLGVKNIQYF
14	TRBV5-1	NA	TRBJ1-4	CASSFKDRNEKLFF
15	TRBV5-6	medium-sized	TRBJ2-5	CASSLAWQGRETQYF
15	TRBV18	NA	TRBJ2-7	CASSEGLTVNYEQYF
17	TRBV5-1	NA	TRBJ1-1	CASSRTLDGGAGTEAFF
16	TRBV14	NA	TRBJ2-1	CASSQLGAGVGNEQFF
16	TRBV6-4	NA	TRBJ1-2	CASSDSSKAEGYGYTF
20	TRBV20-1	NA	TRBJ2-3	CSAPENGNSLQGSSTDTQYF
14	TRBV10-3	medium-sized	TRBJ2-2	CATTPAANTGELFF
19	TRBV4-1	NA	TRBJ1-1	CASSHRLIQAGTSNTEAFF
15	TRBV7-9	NA	TRBJ1-6	CASSQTGGRYSPLHF
17	TRBV12-3/TRBV12-4	medium-sized	TRBJ1-1	CASSRPFVGASNTEAFF
15	TRBV20-1	NA	TRBJ1-5	CSVDRAGDSNQPQHF
16	TRBV13	NA	TRBJ2-5	CASSATGTSGQETQYF
12	TRBV29-1	NA	TRBJ1-1	CSVSTDHTEAFF
17	TRBV27	NA	TRBJ2-3	CASSLIPSGRALDTQYF